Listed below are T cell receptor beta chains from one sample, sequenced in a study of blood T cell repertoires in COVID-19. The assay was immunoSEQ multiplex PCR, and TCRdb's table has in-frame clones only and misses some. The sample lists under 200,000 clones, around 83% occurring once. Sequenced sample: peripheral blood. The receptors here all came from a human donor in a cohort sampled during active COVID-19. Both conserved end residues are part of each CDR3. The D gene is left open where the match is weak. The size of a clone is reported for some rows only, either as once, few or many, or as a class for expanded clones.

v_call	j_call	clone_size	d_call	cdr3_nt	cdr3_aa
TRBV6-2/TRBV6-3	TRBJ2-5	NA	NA	TGTGCCAGCAGTTTCCGGGAGACCCAGTACTTC	CASSFRETQYF
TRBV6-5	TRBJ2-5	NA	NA	TGTGCCAGCAGACAGGGAAGTAAGGAGACCCAGTACTTC	CASRQGSKETQYF
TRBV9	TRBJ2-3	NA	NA	TGTGCCAGCAGCGAGAGGGTGGGGACTGGCCTTGATACGCAGTATTTT	CASSERVGTGLDTQYF
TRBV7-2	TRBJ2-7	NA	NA	TGTGCCAGCAGCTTCCCCCCGGAGCAGTACTTC	CASSFPPEQYF
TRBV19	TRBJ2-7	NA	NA	TGTGCCAGTAGTCCAGACTATAGACAGGGAGGCTACGAGCAGTACTTC	CASSPDYRQGGYEQYF
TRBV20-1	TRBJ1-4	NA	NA	TGCAGTGCTAGAGTCGTTGAAAAACTGTTTTTT	CSARVVEKLFF
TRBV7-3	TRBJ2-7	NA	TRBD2	TGTGCCAGCAGCTTAATAGCGGGTCAAGGCTACGAGCAGTACTTC	CASSLIAGQGYEQYF
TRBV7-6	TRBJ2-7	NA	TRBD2	TGTGCCAGCAGCGTTTTAGCGGGGCGTACCTACGAGCAGTACTTC	CASSVLAGRTYEQYF
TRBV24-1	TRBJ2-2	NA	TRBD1	TGTGCCACCAGTGATTTGACCGGGACAGGGTCCGGGGAGCTGTTTTTT	CATSDLTGTGSGELFF
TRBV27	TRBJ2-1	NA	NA	TGTGCCAGACCGACAGGATTCCTGAGCTCCTACAATGAGCAGTTCTTC	CARPTGFLSSYNEQFF
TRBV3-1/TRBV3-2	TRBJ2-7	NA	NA	TGTGCCAGCAGCCAAAGCGACAGGACCTATTACGAGCAGTACTTC	CASSQSDRTYYEQYF
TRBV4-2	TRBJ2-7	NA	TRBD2	TGTGCCAGCAGCCCCCCGGGAGCGGGGGACCCCTACGAGCAGTACTTC	CASSPPGAGDPYEQYF
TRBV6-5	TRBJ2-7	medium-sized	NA	TGTGCCAGCAGTTACTCCGGGGGCTCCTACGAGCAGTACTTC	CASSYSGGSYEQYF
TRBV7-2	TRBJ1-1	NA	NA	TGTGCCAGCAGTTCCGACAGGAACACTGAAGCTTTCTTT	CASSSDRNTEAFF
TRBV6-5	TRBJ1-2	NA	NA	TGTGCCAGCAGTTACTCGGCAGGGAATTATGGCTACACCTTC	CASSYSAGNYGYTF
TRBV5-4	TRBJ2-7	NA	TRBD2	TGTGCCAGCAGCGACGCTAGCGGGGCTAACGAGCAGTACTTC	CASSDASGANEQYF
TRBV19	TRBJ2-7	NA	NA	TGTGCCAGTAGTAGTGTAAGCGGCCCCGAATACGAGCAGTACTTC	CASSSVSGPEYEQYF
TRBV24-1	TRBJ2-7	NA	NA	TGTGCCACGCGGACAGCCCTTCCCTACGAGCAGTACTTC	CATRTALPYEQYF
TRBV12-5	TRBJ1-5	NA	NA	TGTGCTAGTGGCCAGGACAGTCGCAATCAGCCCCAGCATTTT	CASGQDSRNQPQHF
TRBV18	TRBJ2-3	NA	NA	TGTGCCAGCTCACCACGCGGGAGCACAGATACGCAGTATTTT	CASSPRGSTDTQYF
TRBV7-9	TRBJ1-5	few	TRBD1	TGTGCCAGCAGCTTAGACGGGACAGGACGGACTCAGCCCCAGCATTTT	CASSLDGTGRTQPQHF
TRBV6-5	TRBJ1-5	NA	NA	TGTGCCAGCAGTCCTTTAAGTAGATTCAATCAGCCCCAGCATTTT	CASSPLSRFNQPQHF
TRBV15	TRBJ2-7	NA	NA	TGTGCCACCAGCAGAGATGCCGACAGAGACTACGAGCAGTACTTC	CATSRDADRDYEQYF
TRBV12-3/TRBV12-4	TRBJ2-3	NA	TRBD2	TGTGCCAGCAGTAGCGGGGGGGCCACGCAGTATTTT	CASSSGGATQYF
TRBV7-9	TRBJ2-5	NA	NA	TGTGCCAGCAGCGGAGGAGAGACCCAGTACTTC	CASSGGETQYF
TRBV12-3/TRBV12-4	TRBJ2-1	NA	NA	TGTGCCAGCAGTTTACTAGATGAGCAGTTCTTC	CASSLLDEQFF
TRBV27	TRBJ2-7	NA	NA	TGTGCCAGCAGTTTAAAAGGTCAAGGGGGCTCCTACGAGCAGTACTTC	CASSLKGQGGSYEQYF
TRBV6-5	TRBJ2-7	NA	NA	TGTGCCAGCAGTTCACATGCCCGTACAGGAGCTTACGAGCAGTACTTC	CASSSHARTGAYEQYF
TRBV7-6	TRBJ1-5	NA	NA	TGTGCCAGCAGCTTAGACGGGTTCCAGCCCCAGCATTTT	CASSLDGFQPQHF
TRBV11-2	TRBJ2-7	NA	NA	TGTGCCAGCAGCATAGGTTCGGCCAGGGTGGGCGAGCAGTACTTC	CASSIGSARVGEQYF
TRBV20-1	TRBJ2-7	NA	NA	TGCAGTGCTAGGGAGGACTACGAGCAGTACTTC	CSAREDYEQYF
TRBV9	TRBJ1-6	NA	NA	TGTGCCAGCAGCGCCTCGGGGAATTCACCCCTCCACTTT	CASSASGNSPLHF
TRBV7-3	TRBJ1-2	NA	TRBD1	TGTGCCAGCAGCTTAACCCATACAGGGGCGGGTGGCTACACCTTC	CASSLTHTGAGGYTF
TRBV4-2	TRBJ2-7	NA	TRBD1	TGTGCCAGCAGCCAAGCCGGGCAGGGGGCCAACGAGCAGTACTTC	CASSQAGQGANEQYF
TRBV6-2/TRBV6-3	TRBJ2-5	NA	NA	TGTGCCAGCAGTTACTCCCGGGAGACCCAGTACTTC	CASSYSRETQYF
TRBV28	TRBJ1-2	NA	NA	TGTGCCAGCAACAGGAACTATGGCTACACCTTC	CASNRNYGYTF
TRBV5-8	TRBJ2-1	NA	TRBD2	TGTGCCAGCACCGGGGGGGCCCCCTACAATGAGCAGTTCTTC	CASTGGAPYNEQFF
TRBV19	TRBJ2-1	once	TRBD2	TGTGCCAGTACTAAATCCCTCCTAGCGGGTCCCAATGAGCAGTTCTTC	CASTKSLLAGPNEQFF
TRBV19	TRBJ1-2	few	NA	TGTGCCAGTAAAAAGGAGCAGGGTGACTATGGCTACACCTTC	CASKKEQGDYGYTF
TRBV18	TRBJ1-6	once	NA	TGTGCCAGCTCACCCTCCAGGGATTATAATTCACCCCTCCACTTT	CASSPSRDYNSPLHF
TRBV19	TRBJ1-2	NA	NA	TGTGCCAGTAGTATCCCTGGGCCTGGCTACACCTTC	CASSIPGPGYTF
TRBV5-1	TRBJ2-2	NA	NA	TGCGCCAGCACTACCGGGACTCTCACCGGGGAGCTGTTTTTT	CASTTGTLTGELFF
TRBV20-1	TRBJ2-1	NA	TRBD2	TGCAGTGCTAGTAGGGGGGGACTAGCTAGGAATGAGCAGTTCTTC	CSASRGGLARNEQFF
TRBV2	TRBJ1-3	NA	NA	TGTGCCAGCAGTGGGGGGCCCGGAAACACCATATATTTT	CASSGGPGNTIYF
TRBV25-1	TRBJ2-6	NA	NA	TGTGCCAGCAGTGAAGGTGGGAGCTCTGGGGCCAACGTCCTGACTTTC	CASSEGGSSGANVLTF
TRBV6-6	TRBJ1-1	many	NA	TGTGCCAGCAGTCCAACAGGGTACACTGAAGCTTTCTTT	CASSPTGYTEAFF
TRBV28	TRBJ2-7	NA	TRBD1	TGTGCCAGCAGAAGCATGGGCCGACAGGGCGAGCAGTACTTC	CASRSMGRQGEQYF
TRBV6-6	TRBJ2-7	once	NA	TGTGCCAGCAACCGGGACACGCTCTCCTACGAGCAGTACTTC	CASNRDTLSYEQYF
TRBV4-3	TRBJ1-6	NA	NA	TGCGCCAGCAGCCAAGATCTCGACAGTAATTCACCCCTCCACTTT	CASSQDLDSNSPLHF
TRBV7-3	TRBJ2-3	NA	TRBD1	TGTGCCAGCAGACCCCCGGGACAGGGCCTCACAGATACGCAGTATTTT	CASRPPGQGLTDTQYF
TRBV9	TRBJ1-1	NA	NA	TGTGCCAGCAGCGTGACAGGGAACACTGAAGCTTTCTTT	CASSVTGNTEAFF
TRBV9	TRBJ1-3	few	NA	TGTGCCAGCAGCGCAACCGCTATTGGGCCTGGAAACACCATATATTTT	CASSATAIGPGNTIYF
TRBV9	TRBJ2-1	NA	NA	TGTGCCAGCAGCGTAGCGGAGGGAGTAGGCAATGAGCAGTTCTTC	CASSVAEGVGNEQFF
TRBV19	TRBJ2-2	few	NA	TGTGCCAGTAGTCCTTCCCGTAGCACCGGGGAGCTGTTTTTT	CASSPSRSTGELFF